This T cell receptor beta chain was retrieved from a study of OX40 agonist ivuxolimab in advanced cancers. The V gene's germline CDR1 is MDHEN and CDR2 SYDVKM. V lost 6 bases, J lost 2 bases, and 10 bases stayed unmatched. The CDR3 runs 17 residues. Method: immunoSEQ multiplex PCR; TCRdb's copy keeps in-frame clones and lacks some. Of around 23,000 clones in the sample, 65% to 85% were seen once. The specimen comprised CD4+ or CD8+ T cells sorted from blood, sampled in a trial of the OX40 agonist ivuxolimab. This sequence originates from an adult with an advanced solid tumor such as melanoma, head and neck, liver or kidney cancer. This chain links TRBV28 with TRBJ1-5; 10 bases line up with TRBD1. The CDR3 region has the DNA TGTGCCAGCAGACTGGACAGGGGGAGTTCGGGCAATCAGCCCCAGCATTTT. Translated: CASRLDRGSSGNQPQHF.